This T cell receptor beta chain was recovered during a study of regulatory T cells. Findings and caveats of the study: The two patients with the most severe autoimmunity showed the strongest Treg restriction. CD3G-deficient patients' regulatory T cells showed reduced Shannon diversity versus autologous conventional CD4+ and control regulatory cells. Patient repertoires had restricted TRB V-J pairs and skewed V and J usage, most in Tregs.

The PCR used 52 TRBV and 13 TRBJ primers. The table came from immunoSEQ multiplex PCR; TCRdb's copy has only in-frame clones and leaves some out. The data show fewer than 4,500 clones, with more than 90% seen just once and about 2.5% held by the top ten. With regard to this clone: What it recognizes is unknown.

Autoimmunity was present in every CD3G-deficient patient, worse in two. Patients aged 2 to 39 years had fewer naive T cells. This TCR came from a child aged 2-9 years with CD3G deficiency. Sample: CD4+ Tregs sorted from blood.

CDR3 loop: CASSLGGLGGEQFF. CDR3 DNA sequence: TGTGCCAGCAGTTTAGGGGGGCTCGGGGGTGAGCAGTTCTTC. This chain connects TRBV28 to TRBJ2-1, with D possibly called TRBD1 or TRBD2 (6 bases each). Germline V gene lookup returns CDR1 MDHEN and CDR2 SYDVKM. The CDR3 consists of 14 residues. The germline V and J ends were trimmed by 2 bases and 9 bases, with 14 bases remaining between them.